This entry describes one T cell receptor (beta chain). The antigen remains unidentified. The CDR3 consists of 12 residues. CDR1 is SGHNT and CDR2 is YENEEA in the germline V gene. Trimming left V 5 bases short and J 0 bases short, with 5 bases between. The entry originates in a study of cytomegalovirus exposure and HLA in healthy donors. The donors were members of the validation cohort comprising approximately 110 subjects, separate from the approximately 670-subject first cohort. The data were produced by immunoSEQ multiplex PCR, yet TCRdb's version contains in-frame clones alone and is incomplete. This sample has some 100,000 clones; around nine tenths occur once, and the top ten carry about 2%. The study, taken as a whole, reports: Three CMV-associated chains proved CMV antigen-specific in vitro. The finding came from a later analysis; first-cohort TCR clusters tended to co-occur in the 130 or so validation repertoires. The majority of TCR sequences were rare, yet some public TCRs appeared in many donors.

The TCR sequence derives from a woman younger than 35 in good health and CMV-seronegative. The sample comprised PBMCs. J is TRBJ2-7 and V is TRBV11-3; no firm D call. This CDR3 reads CASSLPSYEQYF. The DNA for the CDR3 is TGTGCCAGCAGCCTCCCCTCCTACGAGCAGTACTTC.